This TCR beta chain is drawn from a study of tumor-infiltrating lymphocytes in oesophageal squamous cell carcinoma. TCRdb reanalysed the PCR reads using MiXCR and keeps one entry per CDR3 protein. This repertoire shows about 17,000 distinct CDR3 sequences, around 48% found once; its top ten account for about 43%. The CDR3 sequence is 16 residues long. Germline lookup yields CDR1 MNHNS and CDR2 SASEGT. Comment on this clonotype: Sequence at one end of the junction differs from germline and may be a read error.

The sample consisted of normal esophageal tissue next to the tumor. The chain links TRBV6-1 to TRBJ1-5; TRBD1 aligns across 8 bases. This sequence was found in a female donor with esophageal squamous cell carcinoma. The CDR3 reads CASSDDRGRGNQPRHF. The CDR3, as DNA: TGTGCCAGCAGCGACGACAGGGGAAGGGGCAATCAGCCCCGGCATTTT.